What follows are 22 T cell receptor beta chains derived from one specimen sequenced in a study of cytomegalovirus exposure and HLA in healthy donors. This PCR relied on a set of 60 Vbeta primers and 13 Jbeta primers. TCRdb's table, derived via immunoSEQ multiplex PCR, lists solely in-frame clones and lacks some. The table records 85,000 to 110,000 clones, roughly 70% of them present only once. The sequenced material came from PBMCs. The receptors come from a woman aged 45-59 years in good health and CMV-seronegative.

The chain is built from TRBV5-6 and TRBJ2-7; 10 nucleotides line up with TRBD1. V trimming: 2 bases; J trimming: 9 bases; junction bases outside the gene matches: 11. Germline CDR1 and CDR2: SGHDT and YYEEEE. The CDR3 length is 15 residues. The CDR3 loop is CASSFYSRDRGWQYF. The CDR3 region has the DNA TGTGCCAGCAGCTTTTACAGCCGGGACAGGGGATGGCAGTACTTC.

The gene calls are TRBV29-1 and TRBJ1-5; D is unclear. The CDR3 loop spans 12 amino acids. The V gene's germline CDR1 is SQVTM and CDR2 ANQGSEA. The V gene lost 6 bases and the J gene lost 8 bases, with 14 bases spanning the gap. CDR3 DNA: TGCAGCGTATTATCACCCCGGGAGCCCCAGCATTTT. Its translation is CSVLSPREPQHF.

The chain couples TRBV27 to TRBJ2-1, with a tentative D call TRBD2 (5 bases). This CDR3 has 15 residues. V dropped 5 bases and J dropped 2 bases, with 13 bases sitting between them. CDR1 and CDR2 from the germline V gene are MNHEY and SMNVEV (reference sequence). CDR3 protein: CASSQTRVAYNEQFF. The CDR3 DNA reads as TGTGCCAGCAGTCAAACTAGGGTTGCCTACAATGAGCAGTTCTTC.

This clone was counted a few times. The same CDR3 is also encoded by other DNA sequences in this sample. V is TRBV5-1 and J is TRBJ2-1, with 9 positions matching TRBD1. Germline-derived CDR1 and CDR2 are SGHRS and YFSETQ. Trimming at V came to 0 bases and at J to 4 bases, leaving 5 bases not matched to a gene. There are 16 residues in the CDR3. CDR3 region: CASSLATGGTYNEQFF. The DNA for the CDR3 is TGCGCCAGCAGCTTGGCCACAGGGGGCACTTACAATGAGCAGTTCTTC.

The chain recombines TRBV4-2 with TRBJ2-5; D might be TRBD2 (6 bases). The CDR3 has 16 residues. Trimming shortened V by 0 bases and J by 3 bases, and 14 bases separated the two germline ends. Germline V gene sequence: CDR1 LGHNA, CDR2 YNFKEQ. In nucleotides, the CDR3 is TGTGCCAGCAGCCAAGATCGAGGCGGGACGAAAGAGACCCAGTACTTC. Its protein is CASSQDRGGTKETQYF.

This chain connects TRBV6-5 to TRBJ2-7; 8 bases agree with TRBD1. Germline loops: CDR1 MNHEY, CDR2 SVGAGI. V was pared by 1 base and J by 4 bases, with 3 bases of the junction left unmatched. The CDR3 is 14 amino acids. The CDR3 reads CASSYYRGVYEQYF. The CDR3 nucleotides are TGTGCCAGCAGTTACTACAGGGGGGTTTACGAGCAGTACTTC.

This chain connects TRBV2 to TRBJ2-7, with 10 bases fitting TRBD1. The CDR3 extends over 14 amino acids. Trimming cost V 7 bases and J 4 bases; bases outside gene matches: 7. The V gene's germline CDR1 is SNHLY and CDR2 FYNNEI. CDR3 loop: CASNPGQGRYEQYF. CDR3 sequence (DNA): TGTGCCAGCAATCCGGGACAGGGGAGGTACGAGCAGTACTTC.

This clone was seen a handful of times. The CDR3 DNA follows: TGCGCCAGCAGCCAAGATAGCGCCGGAGGAAATCAAGAGACCCAGTACTTC. Translation gives CASSQDSAGGNQETQYF. V and J are TRBV4-3 and TRBJ2-5; the D gene is possibly TRBD2 (5 bases). Germline CDR1 LGHNA, CDR2 YSLEER. Trimming removed 0 bases at V and 2 bases at J, with 16 bases between. This CDR3 contains 17 residues.

This clone was counted a few times. The gene calls are TRBV5-4 and TRBJ1-4, with D maybe TRBD1 (6 bases). This CDR3 has 14 amino acids. The V gene lost 3 bases and the J gene lost 5 bases, with 11 bases spanning the gap. From germline, CDR1 is SGHNT and CDR2 YYREEE (reference sequence). CDR3 DNA sequence: TGTGCCAGCAGCTCCGCGGACAGAAATGAAAAACTGTTTTTT. Protein sequence: CASSSADRNEKLFF.

This rearrangement joins TRBV7-9 to TRBJ2-5; 8 nucleotides line up with TRBD1. V lost 4 bases to trimming and J lost 1 base; unmatched junction nucleotides: 11. CDR1 and CDR2 from the germline V gene are SEHNR and FQNEAQ (reference sequence). The CDR3 length is 17 residues. The CDR3 DNA is TGTGCCAGCAGCTCAGACGGGCAGGGGGCCCCCCAAGAGACCCAGTACTTC. Its translation is CASSSDGQGAPQETQYF.

The rearrangement joins TRBV28 to TRBJ1-1; 11 bases map to TRBD1. With V trimmed by 3 bases and J by 1 base, 1 base remained unmatched. The CDR3 consists of 15 residues. CDR1 is MDHEN and CDR2 is SYDVKM in the germline V gene. For the CDR3, the DNA is TGTGCCAGCAGTTTGGGGACAGGGGGGAACACTGAAGCTTTCTTT. As protein: CASSLGTGGNTEAFF.

CDR3 nucleotide sequence: TGTGCCAGCGGCGTGGGGGGGAGGGGAGGCGGCGAGCAGTACTTC. Encoded protein: CASGVGGRGGGEQYF. V usage is TRBV5-6 and J usage is TRBJ2-7, with 7 bases lining up with TRBD2. The CDR3 loop spans 15 amino acids. Looked up from germline, CDR1 is SGHDT and CDR2 is YYEEEE. V shed 7 bases and J 6 bases; nucleotides not matched to a gene: 16.

The chain uses TRBV7-3 and TRBJ2-1; 9 nucleotides agree with TRBD2. This CDR3 is 15 amino acids long. Trimming removed 3 bases from V and 6 bases from J; junction bases left unmatched: 6. Germline V gene lookup returns CDR1 SGHTA and CDR2 FQGTGA. The CDR3 reads CASSFGSSGINEQFF. The DNA for the CDR3 is TGTGCCAGCAGCTTCGGCTCTAGCGGGATCAATGAGCAGTTCTTC.

The chain carries TRBV15 and TRBJ1-5; the match to TRBD1 covers 10 bases. The ends lost 5 bases at V and 5 bases at J; junction bases unmatched: 12. The CDR3 loop spans 17 amino acids. The V gene's germline CDR1 is LNHNV and CDR2 YYDKDF (reference sequence). CDR3 in DNA: TGTGCCACCAGCTCCCGGACAGGGGGTGCAAAAGATCAGCCCCAGCATTTT. Translated: CATSSRTGGAKDQPQHF.

V is TRBV6-6 and J is TRBJ2-7; 9 bases are a match to TRBD2. The germline V gene has CDR1 MNHNY and CDR2 SVGAGI (reference sequence). V shed 6 bases, J shed 3 bases, and the junction held 9 bases outside the gene matches. The CDR3 has 15 amino acids. This CDR3 is CASSHQTSGYYEQYF. As DNA, the CDR3 is TGTGCCAGCAGCCACCAGACTAGCGGTTACTACGAGCAGTACTTC.

This chain links TRBV5-1 with TRBJ1-1; 8 bases match TRBD1. The germline V gene has CDR1 SGHRS and CDR2 YFSETQ. J lost 1 base, V lost 0 bases, and 8 bases had no gene match. This CDR3 contains 17 residues. CDR3 in DNA: TGCGCCAGCAGCTTGGAAGGACAGGGTCGGGAGAACACTGAAGCTTTCTTT. This sequence encodes CASSLEGQGRENTEAFF.

This chain connects TRBV6-5 to TRBJ2-5, with TRBD1 matching over 7 bases. J lost 1 base, V lost 5 bases, and 4 bases had no gene match. This CDR3 region has 14 residues. Germline V gene sequence: CDR1 MNHEY, CDR2 SVGAGI. The CDR3 reads CASSPRGTQETQYF. CDR3 nucleotides: TGTGCCAGCAGTCCCAGGGGGACCCAAGAGACCCAGTACTTC.

Points on this clone: Additional DNA sequences in this sample encode the identical CDR3. This chain joins TRBV11-1 and TRBJ2-3, with TRBD2 matching 10 bases. The CDR3 covers 16 residues. V shed 5 bases, J shed 3 bases, and the junction held 8 bases outside the gene matches. The V gene's germline CDR1 is SGHAT and CDR2 FQDESV (reference sequence). The CDR3 protein is CASSALAGPRTDTQYF. The CDR3 nucleotides read TGTGCCAGCAGCGCACTAGCGGGGCCACGTACAGATACGCAGTATTTT.

This chain links TRBV7-2 with TRBJ2-7; TRBD2 is a possible D gene (5 bases). The CDR3 is 14 amino acids. The V end lost 1 base, the J end lost 6 bases, and 13 bases lay between the germline ends. The germline gives CDR1 SGHTA, CDR2 FQGNSA. This CDR3 is CASSLVEGIGEQYF. CDR3 coding DNA: TGTGCCAGCAGCTTAGTTGAGGGTATAGGCGAGCAGTACTTC.

The CDR3 nucleotides read TGTGCCAGCAGTTACTCTGGCAGGGACTATGGCTACACCTTC. Its translation: CASSYSGRDYGYTF. The rearrangement joins TRBV6-5 to TRBJ1-2; D is possibly TRBD1 (5 bases). Per germline, CDR1 MNHEY and CDR2 SVGAGI. The CDR3 spans 14 residues. Deletions cut 0 bases from V and 3 bases from J, with 8 bases between.

The chain carries TRBV18 and TRBJ2-3; 8 bases are a match to TRBD2. V dropped 2 bases and J dropped 1; count of bases not matched to a gene: 5. This CDR3 is built from 16 residues. Germline V gene lookup returns CDR1 KGHSH and CDR2 LQKENI. The CDR3 nucleotides are TGTGCCAGCTCACCATCCCCAGCGGGAGGCACAGATACGCAGTATTTT. Protein sequence: CASSPSPAGGTDTQYF. Full variable domain (missing parts from reference TRBV18 and TRBJ2-3): NAGVMQNPRHLVRRRGQEARLRCSPMKGHSHVYWYRQLPEEGLKFMVYLQKENIIDESGMPKERFSAEFPKEGPSILRIQQVVRGDSAAYFCASSPSPAGGTDTQYFGPGTRLTVL.

The chain recombines TRBV28 with TRBJ2-1; 8 positions agree with TRBD2. CDR1 MDHEN and CDR2 SYDVKM come from the germline V gene. The CDR3 runs 15 residues. V dropped 3 bases and J dropped 0; count of bases not matched to a gene: 1. The DNA of the CDR3 is TGTGCCAGCAGTTTCAGCGGGAGCTCCTACAATGAGCAGTTCTTC. It codes for CASSFSGSSYNEQFF.